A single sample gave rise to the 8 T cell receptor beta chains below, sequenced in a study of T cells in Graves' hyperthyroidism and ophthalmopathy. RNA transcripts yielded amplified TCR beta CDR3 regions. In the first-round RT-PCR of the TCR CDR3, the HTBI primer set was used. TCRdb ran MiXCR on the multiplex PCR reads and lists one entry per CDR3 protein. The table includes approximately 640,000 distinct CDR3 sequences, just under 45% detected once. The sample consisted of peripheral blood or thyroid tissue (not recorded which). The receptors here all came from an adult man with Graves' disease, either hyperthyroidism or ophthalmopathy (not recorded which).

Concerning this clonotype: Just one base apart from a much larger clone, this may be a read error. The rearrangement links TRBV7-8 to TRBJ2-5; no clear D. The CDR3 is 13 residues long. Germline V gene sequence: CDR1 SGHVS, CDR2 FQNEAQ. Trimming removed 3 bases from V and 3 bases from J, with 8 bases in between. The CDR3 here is CASSFACEETQYF. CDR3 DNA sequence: TGTGCCAGCAGCTTCGCCTGTGAAGAGACCCAGTACTTC.

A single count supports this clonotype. The CDR3, as DNA: TGTGCCACCCGGGACAGGTATGATAATTCACCCCTCCACTTT. Residues: CATRDRYDNSPLHF. This chain connects TRBV19 to TRBJ1-6; 8 nucleotides line up with TRBD1. The V gene end was trimmed by 10 bases and the J gene end by 5 bases; junction bases not matched to a gene: 7. CDR1 and CDR2 (germline): LNHDA, SQIVND (reference sequence). The CDR3 has 14 residues.

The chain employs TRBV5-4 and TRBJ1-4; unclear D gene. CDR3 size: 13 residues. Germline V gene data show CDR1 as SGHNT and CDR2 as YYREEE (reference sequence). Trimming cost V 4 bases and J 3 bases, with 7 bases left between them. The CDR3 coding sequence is TGTGCCAGCAGCGGACTAGCTAATGAAAAACTGTTTTTT. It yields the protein CASSGLANEKLFF. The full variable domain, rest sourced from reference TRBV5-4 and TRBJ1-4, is ETGVTQSPTHLIKTRGQQVTLRCSSQSGHNTVSWYQQALGQGPQFIFQYYREEENGRGNFPPRFSGLQFPNYSSELNVNALELDDSALYLCASSGLANEKLFFGSGTQLSVL.

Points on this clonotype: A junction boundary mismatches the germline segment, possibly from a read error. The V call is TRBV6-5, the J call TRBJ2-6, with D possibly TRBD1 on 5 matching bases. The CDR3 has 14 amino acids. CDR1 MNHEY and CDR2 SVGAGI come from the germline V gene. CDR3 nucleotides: TGTGCCAGCAGCGCCCCCTCTGGGGCCAACGTCCCGACTTTC. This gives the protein CASSAPSGANVPTF.

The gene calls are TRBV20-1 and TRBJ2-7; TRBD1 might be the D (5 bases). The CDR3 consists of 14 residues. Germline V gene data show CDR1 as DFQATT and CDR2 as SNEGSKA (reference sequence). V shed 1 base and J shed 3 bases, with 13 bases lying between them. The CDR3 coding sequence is TGCAGTGCTAGAGGAGGTCGAGACAGCTACGAGCAGTACTTC. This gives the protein CSARGGRDSYEQYF.

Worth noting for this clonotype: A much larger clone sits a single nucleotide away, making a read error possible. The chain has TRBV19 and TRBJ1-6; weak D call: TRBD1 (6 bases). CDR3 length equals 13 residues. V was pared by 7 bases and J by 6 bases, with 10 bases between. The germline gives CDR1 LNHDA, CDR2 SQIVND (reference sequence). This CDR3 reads CASTRGLNSPLHF. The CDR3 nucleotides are TGTGCCAGTACCCGGGGGCTTAATTCACCCCTCCACTTT.

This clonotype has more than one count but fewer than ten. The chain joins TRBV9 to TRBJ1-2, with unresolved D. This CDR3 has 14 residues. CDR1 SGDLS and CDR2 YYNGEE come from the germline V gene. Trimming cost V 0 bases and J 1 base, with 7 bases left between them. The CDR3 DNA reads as TGTGCCAGCAGCGTAGCGGGGATTAACTATGGCTACACCTTC. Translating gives CASSVAGINYGYTF.

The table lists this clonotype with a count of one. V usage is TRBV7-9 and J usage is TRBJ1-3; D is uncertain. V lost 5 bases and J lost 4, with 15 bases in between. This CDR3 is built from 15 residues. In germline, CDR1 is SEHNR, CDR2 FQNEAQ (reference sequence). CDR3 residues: CASSQDSFRGNTIYF. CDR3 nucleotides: TGTGCCAGCAGCCAAGACTCATTCCGGGGAAACACCATATATTTT. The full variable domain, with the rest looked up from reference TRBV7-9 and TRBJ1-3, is DTGVSQNPRHKITKRGQNVTFRCDPISEHNRLYWYRQTLGQGPEFLTYFQNEAQLEKSRLLSDRFSAERPKGSFSTLEIQRTEQGDSAMYLCASSQDSFRGNTIYFGEGSWLTVV.